The 25 T cell receptor beta chains below come from one sample, sequenced in a study of blood T cell repertoires in COVID-19. Some clones are missing from TCRdb's copy, which holds only in-frame ones; the method was immunoSEQ multiplex PCR. The sample yields around 300,000 clones, around 85% seen once. Sequencing input: peripheral blood. Source of these receptors: a human donor in a cohort sampled during active COVID-19.

This chain connects TRBV20-1 to TRBJ1-3; no clear D gene. CDR1 is DFQATT and CDR2 is SNEGSKA in the germline V gene (reference sequence). This CDR3 has 15 residues. The V gene lost 3 bases and the J gene lost 4 bases, with 16 bases spanning the gap. The CDR3 DNA follows: TGCAGTGCTAGTGACTTCCCGGCGGGGGGAAACACCATATATTTT. It translates to CSASDFPAGGNTIYF.

V and J are TRBV7-3 and TRBJ2-2; 8 positions agree with TRBD2. CDR3 length equals 14 residues. Trimming cost V 5 bases and J 6 bases; bases outside gene matches: 5. From germline, CDR1 is SGHTA and CDR2 FQGTGA. CDR3 sequence reads: CASSPGGVAGELFF. Here the CDR3 DNA reads TGTGCCAGCAGCCCGGGGGGGGTCGCCGGGGAGCTGTTTTTT.

The rearrangement joins TRBV12-3 or TRBV12-4 to TRBJ1-1; D is undetermined. V lost 6 bases to trimming and J lost 8 bases, with 16 bases between them. CDR3 length: 13 amino acids. The CDR3 loop is CASSLNQVLEAFF. DNA for the CDR3: TGTGCCAGCAGCCTGAACCAGGTTCTAGAAGCTTTCTTT.

This chain links TRBV24-1 with TRBJ2-5; 7 bases are shared with TRBD1. CDR1 and CDR2 (germline): KGHDR, SFDVKD. After removal of 3 bases from V and 4 bases from J, the junction contained 7 bases not matched to a gene. The CDR3 contains 15 residues. The DNA of the CDR3 is TGTGCCACCAGTGATAGACAGGGATCTTTAGAGACCCAGTACTTC. Translated: CATSDRQGSLETQYF.

V is TRBV7-6 and J is TRBJ2-2; TRBD2 agrees at 12 bases. The CDR3 length is 15 residues. Trimming at V came to 1 base and at J to 6 bases, leaving 0 bases not matched to a gene. Germline CDR1 SGHVS, CDR2 FNYEAQ. CDR3 residues: CASSLGTSGAGELFF. The DNA of the CDR3 is TGTGCCAGCAGCTTAGGGACTAGCGGGGCCGGGGAGCTGTTTTTT.

This chain links TRBV7-6 with TRBJ2-3; 11 bases agree with TRBD2. The CDR3 has 16 residues. The germline V gene has CDR1 SGHVS and CDR2 FNYEAQ. Unmatched junction bases numbered 6, after V lost 5 bases and J lost 2 bases. In DNA, the CDR3 is TGTGCCAGCAGCCCTAGACTAGCGGGATCCACAGATACGCAGTATTTT. Translated, it gives CASSPRLAGSTDTQYF.

The V gene is TRBV19, the J gene TRBJ1-5, with D maybe TRBD1 (5 bases). Trimming removed 3 bases at V and 0 bases at J, with 12 bases between. The CDR3 consists of 16 residues. Germline values: CDR1 LNHDA, CDR2 SQIVND (reference sequence). This CDR3 is CASSMPTANSNQPQHF. The CDR3 region has the DNA TGTGCCAGTAGTATGCCGACAGCAAATAGCAATCAGCCCCAGCATTTT.

As to this clone: At one boundary the junction diverges from the germline segment, which might be a read error. The chain's CDR3 is CASGLESDTQYF. In DNA, the CDR3 is TGTGCCAGCGGTTTGGAGTCAGATACGCAGTATTTT. The chain joins TRBV12-3 or TRBV12-4 to TRBJ2-3, with D uncertain. This CDR3 spans 12 amino acids.

The V gene is TRBV4-1, the J gene TRBJ2-7; the D gene is possibly TRBD1 (5 bases). V shed 0 bases and J shed 1 base, with 13 bases lying between them. Per germline, CDR1 MGHRA and CDR2 YSYEKL. This CDR3 comprises 16 residues. The chain's CDR3 is CASSQDPGLGSYEQYF. The CDR3 DNA follows: TGCGCCAGCAGCCAAGATCCAGGGCTAGGGTCCTACGAGCAGTACTTC.

This clone turned up a few times. The rearrangement joins TRBV7-9 to TRBJ2-2; possibly TRBD2 for D (5 bases). Germline assignment: CDR1 SEHNR and CDR2 FQNEAQ (reference sequence). Between the trimmed V and J ends, which lost 5 bases and 4 bases, there was a span of 11 bases. CDR3 size: 14 residues. The CDR3 sequence is CASSRTLLTGELFF. In DNA form, the CDR3 reads TGTGCCAGCAGCCGGACTCTCCTCACCGGGGAGCTGTTTTTT.

The CDR3 sequence: CATSDHRVEKLFF. In DNA, the CDR3 is TGTGCCACCAGTGACCACAGGGTTGAAAAACTGTTTTTT. J is TRBJ1-4 and V is TRBV24-1, with D perhaps matching TRBD1 (6 bases). The CDR3 runs 13 residues. V lost 4 bases and J lost 7, with 9 bases in between. The germline gives CDR1 KGHDR, CDR2 SFDVKD.

The V and J genes are TRBV15 and TRBJ1-6, with D maybe TRBD1 (6 bases). V lost 0 bases to trimming and J lost 6 bases, with 21 bases between them. Germline V gives CDR1 LNHNV, CDR2 YYDKDF (reference sequence). CDR3 size: 19 residues. CDR3 DNA sequence: TGTGCCACCAGCAGAGACCCTCCCCCGCAGGGGCTAGGTAATTCACCCCTCCACTTT. It is translated as CATSRDPPPQGLGNSPLHF.

The chain combines TRBV20-1 with TRBJ1-4; D gene unclear. V was shortened by 3 bases and J by 8 bases, with 13 bases between the two germline ends. CDR3 length: 13 amino acids. Looked up from germline, CDR1 is DFQATT and CDR2 is SNEGSKA (reference sequence). This chain's CDR3 is CSASDPGHEKLFF. The DNA for the CDR3 is TGCAGTGCTAGTGACCCTGGGCACGAAAAACTGTTTTTT.

The chain employs TRBV2 and TRBJ2-2, with 8 bases aligning to TRBD2. V shed 5 bases, J shed 3 bases, and the junction held 5 bases outside the gene matches. This CDR3 spans 15 amino acids. Germline V gene data show CDR1 as SNHLY and CDR2 as FYNNEI. CDR3 region: CASSLSGGDTGELFF. The CDR3 nucleotides read TGTGCCAGCAGTCTCAGCGGGGGCGACACCGGGGAGCTGTTTTTT.

J is TRBJ1-5 and V is TRBV5-5; D is perhaps TRBD1 (6 bases). Trimming left V 2 bases short and J 2 bases short, with 14 bases between. Germline V gene lookup returns CDR1 SGHKS and CDR2 YYEKEE (reference sequence). The CDR3 is 16 residues long. DNA of the CDR3: TGTGCCAGCAGCTTAGGGGGAGCGATCGGCAATCAGCCCCAGCATTTT. Translating gives CASSLGGAIGNQPQHF.

J is TRBJ1-2 and V is TRBV25-1; D is perhaps TRBD1 (6 bases). The CDR3 covers 15 residues. In germline, CDR1 is MGHDK, CDR2 SYGVNS. V lost 1 base and J lost 6, with 15 bases in between. CDR3 loop: CASSESGQSWNGYTF. The CDR3 region has the DNA TGTGCCAGCAGTGAATCCGGACAGTCTTGGAATGGCTACACCTTC.

The J gene is TRBJ1-2, the V gene TRBV19; the D gene is possibly TRBD1 (6 bases). The CDR3 covers 13 residues. V lost 8 bases, J lost 4 bases, and 14 bases lay in between. Germline assignment: CDR1 LNHDA and CDR2 SQIVND (reference sequence). In nucleotides, the CDR3 is TGTGCCAGTGGTAGGACAGAAGGCTATGGCTACACCTTC. This gives the protein CASGRTEGYGYTF.

The chain has TRBV24-1 and TRBJ2-7; D unclear. The CDR3 extends over 14 amino acids. The germline V gene has CDR1 KGHDR and CDR2 SFDVKD. V was shortened by 4 bases and J by 3 bases, with 12 bases between the two germline ends. CDR3 DNA sequence: TGTGCCACCAGTGACTCTGTCAGATTCTACGAGCAGTACTTC. It encodes CATSDSVRFYEQYF.

The chain has TRBV27 and TRBJ2-1; D call uncertain. The CDR3 is made up of 13 amino acids. Trimming took 0 bases from V and 3 from J, leaving 3 bases between them. Germline CDR1 is MNHEY and CDR2 is SMNVEV (reference sequence). CDR3 amino acids: CASSLSRYNEQFF. As DNA, the CDR3 is TGTGCCAGCAGTTTATCGCGCTACAATGAGCAGTTCTTC.

The chain employs TRBV12-5 and TRBJ1-1; TRBD1 matches 7 bases. Trimming took 1 base from V and 4 from J; bases not matched to a gene: 6. Germline CDR1 is LGHNT and CDR2 is FRNRAP. This CDR3 is built from 15 residues. The CDR3 bases are TGTGCTAGTGGTTTGGCAGGGGGAGCGAGCACTGAAGCTTTCTTT. Its protein is CASGLAGGASTEAFF.

V gene TRBV19 combines with J gene TRBJ2-2; 10 nucleotides agree with TRBD2. The CDR3 loop spans 14 amino acids. CDR1 is LNHDA and CDR2 is SQIVND in the germline V gene (reference sequence). The trim removed 9 bases at V and 3 bases at J, leaving 4 bases unmatched. Written as DNA, the CDR3 is TGTGCCAGCGCTAGCGGGGGATACACCGGGGAGCTGTTTTTT. This gives the protein CASASGGYTGELFF.

The chain employs TRBV5-6 and TRBJ1-2; weak D call: TRBD1 (5 bases). The germline V gene encodes CDR1 SGHDT and CDR2 YYEEEE. The CDR3 covers 16 residues. V lost 1 base and J 8 bases, leaving 21 bases between the germline ends. The CDR3 region has the DNA TGTGCCAGCAGCTTGTTCGACAGCAGGTCAAAATACGGCTACACCTTC. As protein: CASSLFDSRSKYGYTF.

The V gene is TRBV30, the J gene TRBJ1-5, with a possible D match to TRBD1 (6 bases). This CDR3 region has 19 residues. With 5 bases removed from V and 0 bases from J, the gap between germline ends came to 26 bases. Germline V gene lookup returns CDR1 GTSNPN and CDR2 SVGIG (reference sequence). CDR3 coding DNA: TGTGCCTGGGGCTTTTCGAGCAGGGGAGTCCTATATAGCAATCAGCCCCAGCATTTT. Its translation: CAWGFSSRGVLYSNQPQHF.

The chain joins TRBV6-2 or TRBV6-3 to TRBJ2-7, with D tentatively TRBD1 (6 bases). CDR1 is MNHEY and CDR2 is SVGEGT in the germline V gene. The V end lost 2 bases, the J end lost 5 bases, and 19 bases lay between the germline ends. This CDR3 is built from 16 residues. CDR3 bases: TGTGCCAGCAGTTACGCCACAGGGTCCCTCCTTGACGAGCAGTACTTC. Its translation is CASSYATGSLLDEQYF.

This clone appeared a few times. Other DNA sequences of this sample code for an identical CDR3. The rearrangement uses TRBV10-1 and TRBJ1-1; unclear D gene. Deletions cut 3 bases from V and 1 base from J, with 3 bases between. This CDR3 spans 12 amino acids. In germline, CDR1 is WNHNN, CDR2 SYGVQD (reference sequence). The CDR3 DNA reads TGCGCCAGCAGTGATCGGAACACTGAAGCTTTCTTT. Amino acid sequence: CASSDRNTEAFF.